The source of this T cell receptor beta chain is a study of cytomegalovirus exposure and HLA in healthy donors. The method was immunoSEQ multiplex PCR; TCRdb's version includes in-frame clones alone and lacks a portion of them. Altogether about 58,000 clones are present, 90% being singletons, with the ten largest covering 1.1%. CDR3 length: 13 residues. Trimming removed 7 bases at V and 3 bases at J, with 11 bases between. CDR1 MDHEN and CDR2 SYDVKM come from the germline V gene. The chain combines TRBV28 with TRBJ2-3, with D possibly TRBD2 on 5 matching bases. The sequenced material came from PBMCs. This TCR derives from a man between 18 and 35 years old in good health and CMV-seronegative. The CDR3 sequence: CASTLTRTDTQYF. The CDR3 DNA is TGTGCCAGCACCCTTACTAGGACAGATACGCAGTATTTT.